This note documents a single TCR beta chain sequence. Its specificity is not known. The sample belongs to a study of naive and memory T cell subsets. Findings of the study overall: Naive repertoires, especially CD8, held a few larger clonotypes, possibly memory cells re-expressing CD45RA.

This CDR3 is built from 11 residues. The ends lost 5 bases at V and 15 bases at J; junction bases unmatched: 7. The beta constant-region primer was an equimolar mix of two oligonucleotides covering TRBC1 and TRBC2. The ligated cDNA underwent four PCR rounds using SP2 and nested alpha and beta constant-region primers. TCRdb re-called the UMI-ligation and nested PCR reads through MiXCR, storing one row per CDR3 protein. Of just over 80,000 distinct CDR3 sequences detected, 8% to 9.5% appear once; the ten largest clones hold around 1.3%. The sequencing sample was made of naive CD8+ T cells from blood. This chain joins TRBV12-3 or TRBV12-4 and TRBJ1-5; 7 positions match TRBD1. The clonotype originates from a human donor in good health. The CDR3 loop reads CASSQGGERHF. The CDR3, as DNA: TGTGCCAGCAGTCAGGGGGGGGAGCGGCATTTT.